This entry concerns a single T cell receptor beta chain. The data were obtained in a study of T cell responses to AZD1222 COVID-19 vaccine. V was cut by 11 bases and J by 3 bases, with 16 bases left in between. Germline V gene sequence: CDR1 MNHEY, CDR2 SVGAGI. There are 13 residues in the CDR3. Clones were sequenced by immunoSEQ multiplex PCR, and TCRdb holds only the in-frame ones, with some missing. The sample carries around 140,000 clones, roughly nine tenths recorded once. The genes are TRBV6-5 and TRBJ1-2; D is undetermined. This sequence originates from an adult in good health. Sequences were derived from peripheral blood, sampled on day 0 of AZD1222 vaccination. CDR3 amino acids: CASTPSGDYGYTF. In nucleotides, the CDR3 is TGTGCCTCTACCCCTAGCGGAGACTATGGCTACACCTTC.